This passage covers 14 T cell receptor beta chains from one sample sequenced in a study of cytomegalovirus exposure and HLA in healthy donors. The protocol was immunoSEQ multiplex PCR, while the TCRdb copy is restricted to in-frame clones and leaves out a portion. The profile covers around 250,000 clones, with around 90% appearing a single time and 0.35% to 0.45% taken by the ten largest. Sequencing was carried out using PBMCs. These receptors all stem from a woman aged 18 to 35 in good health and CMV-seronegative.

The CDR3 region is CAGPPHGYTF. CDR3 sequence (DNA): TGCGCTGGCCCCCCCCATGGCTACACCTTC. The chain is built from TRBV10-1 and TRBJ1-2; D uncertain. CDR3 length: 10 residues. The germline V gene has CDR1 WNHNN and CDR2 SYGVQD (reference sequence).

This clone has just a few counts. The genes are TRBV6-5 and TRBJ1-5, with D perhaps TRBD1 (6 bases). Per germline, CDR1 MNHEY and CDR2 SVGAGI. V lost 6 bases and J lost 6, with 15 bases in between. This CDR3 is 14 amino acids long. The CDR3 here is CASSPHRVGQPQHF. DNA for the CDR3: TGTGCCAGCAGCCCTCACAGGGTTGGTCAGCCCCAGCATTTT.

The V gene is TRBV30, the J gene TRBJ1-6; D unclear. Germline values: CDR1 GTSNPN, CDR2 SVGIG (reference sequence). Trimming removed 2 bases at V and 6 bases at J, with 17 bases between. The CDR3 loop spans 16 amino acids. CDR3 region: CAWSPPWSGLNSPLHF. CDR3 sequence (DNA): TGTGCCTGGAGTCCTCCTTGGTCGGGTCTTAATTCACCCCTCCACTTT.

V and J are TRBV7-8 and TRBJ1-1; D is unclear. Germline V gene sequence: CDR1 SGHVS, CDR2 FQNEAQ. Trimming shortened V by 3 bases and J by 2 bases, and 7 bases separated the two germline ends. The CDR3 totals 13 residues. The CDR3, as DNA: TGTGCCAGCAGCTTTACCAGTAACACTGAAGCTTTCTTT. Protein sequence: CASSFTSNTEAFF.

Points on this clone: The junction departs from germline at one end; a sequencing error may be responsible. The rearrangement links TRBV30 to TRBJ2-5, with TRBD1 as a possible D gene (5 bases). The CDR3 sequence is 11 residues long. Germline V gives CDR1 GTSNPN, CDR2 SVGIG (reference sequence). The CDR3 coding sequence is TGTGCCTGGAGTGGGGCCGGACATTGCCACTTC. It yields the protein CAWSGAGHCHF.

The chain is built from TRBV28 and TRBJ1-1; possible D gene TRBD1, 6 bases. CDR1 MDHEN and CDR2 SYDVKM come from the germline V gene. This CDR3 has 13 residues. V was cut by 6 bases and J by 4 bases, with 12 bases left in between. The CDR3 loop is CASRKQGSTEAFF. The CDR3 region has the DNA TGTGCCAGCAGGAAACAGGGAAGCACTGAAGCTTTCTTT.

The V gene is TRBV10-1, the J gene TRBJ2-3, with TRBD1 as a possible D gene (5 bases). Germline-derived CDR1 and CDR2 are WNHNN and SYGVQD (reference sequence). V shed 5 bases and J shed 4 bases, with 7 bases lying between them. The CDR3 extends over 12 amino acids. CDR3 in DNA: TGCGCCAGCAGTCCAGGGCCAGATACGCAGTATTTT. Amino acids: CASSPGPDTQYF.

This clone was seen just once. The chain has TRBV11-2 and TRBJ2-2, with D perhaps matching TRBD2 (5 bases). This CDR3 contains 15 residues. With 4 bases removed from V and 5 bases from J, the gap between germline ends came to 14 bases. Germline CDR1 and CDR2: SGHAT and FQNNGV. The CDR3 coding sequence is TGTGCCAGCAGCTCCAAGGAGGACTCTACCGGGGAGCTGTTTTTT. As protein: CASSSKEDSTGELFF.

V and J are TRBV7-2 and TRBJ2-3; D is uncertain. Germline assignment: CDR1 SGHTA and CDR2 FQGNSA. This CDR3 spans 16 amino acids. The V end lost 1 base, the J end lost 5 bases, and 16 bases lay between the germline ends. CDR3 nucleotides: TGTGCCAGCAGCTTAGTTCCAGAGGCAGCACGAGATACGCAGTATTTT. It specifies CASSLVPEAARDTQYF.

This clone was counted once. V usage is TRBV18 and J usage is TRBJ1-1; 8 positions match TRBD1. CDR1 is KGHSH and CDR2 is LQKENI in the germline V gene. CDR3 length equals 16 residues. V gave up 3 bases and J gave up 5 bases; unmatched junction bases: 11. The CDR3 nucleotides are TGTGCCAGCTCACCTCTCAGGGGCACAGGGGGGACTGAAGCTTTCTTT. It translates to CASSPLRGTGGTEAFF.

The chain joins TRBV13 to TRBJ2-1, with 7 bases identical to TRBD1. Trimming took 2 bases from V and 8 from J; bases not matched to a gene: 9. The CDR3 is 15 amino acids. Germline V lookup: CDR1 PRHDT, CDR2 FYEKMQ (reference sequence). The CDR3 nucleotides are TGTGCCAGCAGCTTACGCGTCTCTACAGGGGATGAGCAGTTCTTC. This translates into CASSLRVSTGDEQFF. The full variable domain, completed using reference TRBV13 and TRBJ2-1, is AAGVIQSPRHLIKEKRETATLKCYPIPRHDTVYWYQQGPGQDPQFLISFYEKMQSDKGSIPDRFSAQQFSDYHSELNMSSLELGDSALYFCASSLRVSTGDEQFFGPGTRLTVL.

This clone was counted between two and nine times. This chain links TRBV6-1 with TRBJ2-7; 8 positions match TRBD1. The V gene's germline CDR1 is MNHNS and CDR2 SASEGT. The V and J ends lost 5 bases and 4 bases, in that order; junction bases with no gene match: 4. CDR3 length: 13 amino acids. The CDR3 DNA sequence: TGTGCCAGCAGTCCGGGACAGGTTTACGAGCAGTACGTC. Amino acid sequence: CASSPGQVYEQYV.

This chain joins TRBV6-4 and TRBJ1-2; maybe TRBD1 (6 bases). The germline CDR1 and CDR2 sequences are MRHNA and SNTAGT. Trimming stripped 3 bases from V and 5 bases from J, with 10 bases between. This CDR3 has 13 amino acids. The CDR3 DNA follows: TGTGCCAGCAGTGAGGGCAGGGGATATGGCTACACCTTC. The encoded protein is CASSEGRGYGYTF.

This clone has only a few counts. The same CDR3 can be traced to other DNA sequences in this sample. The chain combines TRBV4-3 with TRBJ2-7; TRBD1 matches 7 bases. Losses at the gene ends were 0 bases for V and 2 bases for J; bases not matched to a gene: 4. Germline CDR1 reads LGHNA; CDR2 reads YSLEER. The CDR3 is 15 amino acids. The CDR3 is CASSQDRQGPYEQYF. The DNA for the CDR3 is TGCGCCAGCAGCCAAGATAGACAGGGCCCCTACGAGCAGTACTTC.